These 20 T cell receptor beta chains were all obtained from the same sample, sequenced in a study of T cell changes during pregnancy in multiple sclerosis. Libraries were prepared by immunoSEQ multiplex PCR; TCRdb keeps only in-frame clonotypes and omits some of them. The sample shows fewer than 40,000 clones, about nine tenths of them seen only once. The sample consisted of CD8+ T cells from peripheral blood mononuclear cells, taken before pregnancy. These receptors all come from a female donor with multiple sclerosis, enrolled in a pregnancy study.

This rearrangement joins TRBV4-3 to TRBJ1-4; a possible D gene is TRBD1 (5 bases). The V and J ends lost 1 base and 7 bases respectively, with 10 bases between them. Germline V gene lookup returns CDR1 LGHNA and CDR2 YSLEER. The CDR3 runs to 14 residues. The CDR3 region is CASSQGLGGEKLFF. The CDR3 DNA sequence: TGCGCCAGCAGCCAAGGACTCGGGGGTGAAAAACTGTTTTTT.

V usage is TRBV9 and J usage is TRBJ2-1, with a tentative D call TRBD2 (5 bases). Deletions cut 0 bases from V and 2 bases from J, with 9 bases between. This CDR3 is 15 amino acids long. Germline V gene sequence: CDR1 SGDLS, CDR2 YYNGEE. CDR3 in DNA: TGTGCCAGCAGCGTAGAGGGAGTCCCCTACAATGAGCAGTTCTTC. Amino acids: CASSVEGVPYNEQFF.

The chain carries TRBV27 and TRBJ2-5; 7 nucleotides agree with TRBD2. The CDR3 contains 14 residues. After removal of 5 bases from V and 9 bases from J, the junction contained 12 bases not matched to a gene. CDR1 and CDR2 (germline): MNHEY, SMNVEV (reference sequence). The CDR3 loop reads CASSGLSGTAAQYF. In DNA, the CDR3 is TGTGCCAGCAGTGGACTCAGCGGGACTGCGGCCCAGTACTTC.

The genes are TRBV5-4 and TRBJ1-3, with 7 bases aligning to TRBD1. J was trimmed by 7 bases and V by 2 bases; bases with no gene match: 9. The CDR3 runs 15 residues. Looked up from germline, CDR1 is SGHNT and CDR2 is YYREEE (reference sequence). In nucleotides, the CDR3 is TGTGCCAGCAGCTTTGGTTCAGGGGGAGAGAACACCATATATTTT. This sequence encodes CASSFGSGGENTIYF.

The V call is TRBV2, the J call TRBJ1-5; D is unresolved. This CDR3 is built from 14 residues. In germline, CDR1 is SNHLY, CDR2 FYNNEI. V lost 4 bases to trimming and J lost 0 bases, with 7 bases between them. The DNA of the CDR3 is TGTGCCAGCAGTGCGGAGACTAGCAATCAGCCCCAGCATTTT. It is translated as CASSAETSNQPQHF.

The genes are TRBV2 and TRBJ2-1; 10 positions match TRBD2. There are 19 residues in the CDR3. Germline V gene data show CDR1 as SNHLY and CDR2 as FYNNEI. Trimming at V came to 4 bases and at J to 0 bases, leaving 12 bases not matched to a gene. The CDR3 reads CASSAASGSWDSSYNEQFF. The CDR3 coding sequence is TGTGCCAGCAGTGCGGCTAGCGGGAGTTGGGATAGCTCCTACAATGAGCAGTTCTTC. Full variable domain (rest looked up from reference TRBV2 and TRBJ2-1): EPEVTQTPSHQVTQMGQEVILRCVPISNHLYFYWYRQILGQKVEFLVSFYNNEISEKSEIFDDQFSVERPDGSNFTLKIRSTKLEDSAMYFCASSAASGSWDSSYNEQFFGPGTRLTVL.

The chain uses TRBV4-3 and TRBJ2-5; TRBD2 matches 9 bases. The J call is doubtful: the DNA matches TRBJ2-7 better. This CDR3 comprises 16 residues. From germline, CDR1 is LGHNA and CDR2 YSLEER. This CDR3 reads CASSQAAGGVTYEQYF. The CDR3 nucleotides are TGCGCCAGCAGCCAAGCGGCGGGGGGGGTTACCTACGAGCAGTACTTC.

V and J are TRBV5-1 and TRBJ1-1; 7 bases fit TRBD1. CDR3 size: 15 residues. The germline CDR1 and CDR2 sequences are SGHRS and YFSETQ. The junction had 10 bases not matched to a gene; V was cut back by 4 bases and J by 4 bases. This CDR3 reads CASSPRGQRGTEAFF. CDR3 sequence (DNA): TGCGCCAGCAGCCCGAGGGGACAGAGGGGCACTGAAGCTTTCTTT.

This chain uses TRBV13 with TRBJ1-5; 9 nucleotides match TRBD1. This CDR3 comprises 15 residues. CDR1 is PRHDT and CDR2 is FYEKMQ in the germline V gene (reference sequence). J lost 4 bases, V lost 0 bases, and 1 base had no gene match. The chain's CDR3 is CASSLGTGGNQPQHF. Here the CDR3 DNA reads TGTGCCAGCAGCTTAGGGACAGGGGGGAATCAGCCCCAGCATTTT.

The V and J genes are TRBV13 and TRBJ2-3; D remains unclear. The CDR3 contains 13 residues. Trimming shortened V by 6 bases and J by 7 bases, and 14 bases separated the two germline ends. CDR1 and CDR2 (germline): PRHDT, FYEKMQ (reference sequence). In DNA form, the CDR3 reads TGTGCCAGCAGACTATTCCGCAAGTATACGCAGTATTTT. The encoded protein is CASRLFRKYTQYF. The full variable domain, completed using reference TRBV13 and TRBJ2-3, is AAGVIQSPRHLIKEKRETATLKCYPIPRHDTVYWYQQGPGQDPQFLISFYEKMQSDKGSIPDRFSAQQFSDYHSELNMSSLELGDSALYFCASRLFRKYTQYFGPGTRLTVL.

V usage is TRBV2 and J usage is TRBJ2-7; 8 nucleotides line up with TRBD2. V was pared by 6 bases and J by 3 bases, with 4 bases of the junction left unmatched. The CDR3 spans 13 residues. Germline V gives CDR1 SNHLY, CDR2 FYNNEI. The CDR3 protein is CASSAGGVYEQYF. In DNA, the CDR3 is TGTGCCAGCAGCGCGGGGGGTGTCTACGAGCAGTACTTC.

V and J are TRBV13 and TRBJ2-1; D ambiguous. CDR3 length: 15 amino acids. CDR1 and CDR2 (germline): PRHDT, FYEKMQ (reference sequence). Trimming shortened V by 0 bases and J by 3 bases, and 9 bases separated the two germline ends. The CDR3 protein is CASSLGARLYNEQFF. As DNA, the CDR3 is TGTGCCAGCAGCTTAGGGGCGAGGCTCTACAATGAGCAGTTCTTC.

The CDR3 loop reads CASSSPSGYNEQFF. The CDR3 region has the DNA TGCGCCAGCAGCTCCCCATCAGGGTACAATGAGCAGTTCTTC. The chain employs TRBV5-1 and TRBJ2-1; TRBD1 is a possible D gene (5 bases). Germline V gene lookup returns CDR1 SGHRS and CDR2 YFSETQ. The CDR3 has 14 amino acids. Trimming removed 3 bases at V and 4 bases at J, with 11 bases between.

J is TRBJ2-1 and V is TRBV10-2; unclear D gene. Trimming removed 8 bases from V and 6 bases from J, with 14 bases in between. This CDR3 spans 13 amino acids. Germline assignment: CDR1 WSHSY and CDR2 SAAADI. DNA for the CDR3: TGCGCCAGCGGGCCAAACCTGGGCAATGAGCAGTTCTTC. It encodes CASGPNLGNEQFF.

The V and J genes are TRBV7-6 and TRBJ2-1; D perhaps matches TRBD2 (6 bases). Between the trimmed V and J ends, which lost 4 bases and 3 bases, there was a span of 16 bases. CDR3 length: 16 residues. CDR1 and CDR2 from the germline V gene are SGHVS and FNYEAQ. The CDR3 region is CASSWDSLRFYNEQFF. CDR3 nucleotides: TGTGCCAGCAGCTGGGACTCCCTCCGCTTCTACAATGAGCAGTTCTTC.

The table lists this clone with a count of one. The V gene is TRBV2, the J gene TRBJ1-2, with TRBD1 as a possible D gene (5 bases). Germline assignment: CDR1 SNHLY and CDR2 FYNNEI. V was shortened by 6 bases and J by 0 bases, with 11 bases between the two germline ends. The CDR3 covers 14 residues. The CDR3: CASRTDNPNYGYTF. The CDR3 bases are TGTGCCAGCAGGACGGACAATCCTAACTATGGCTACACCTTC.

The chain joins TRBV29-1 to TRBJ2-7, with 8 bases identical to TRBD1. The germline gives CDR1 SQVTM, CDR2 ANQGSEA. The J segment lost 5 bases and the V segment lost 1 base, leaving 10 bases of the junction unmatched. This CDR3 has 15 residues. The CDR3 DNA follows: TGCAGCGTTGAAGCGCCGCAGGGGGCAAACAACGAGCAGTACTTC. This gives the protein CSVEAPQGANNEQYF.

The chain is built from TRBV13 and TRBJ2-5; tentatively, D is TRBD2 (5 bases). V lost 2 bases and J 5 bases, leaving 12 bases between the germline ends. CDR3 length equals 14 residues. The germline V gene has CDR1 PRHDT and CDR2 FYEKMQ (reference sequence). The DNA of the CDR3 is TGTGCCAGCAGCTTATTTCGAGAGCGGGAGACCCAGTACTTC. Translated: CASSLFRERETQYF.

The CDR3 coding sequence is TGTGCCAGCCAAGGACAGGGACCCAACTATGGCTACACCTTC. It is translated as CASQGQGPNYGYTF. V and J are TRBV19 and TRBJ1-2; 8 positions agree with TRBD1. V trimming: 9 bases; J trimming: 2 bases; junction bases outside the gene matches: 8. Germline-derived CDR1 and CDR2 are LNHDA and SQIVND (reference sequence). This CDR3 has 14 residues.

The gene calls are TRBV19 and TRBJ2-6; D is perhaps TRBD2 (6 bases). Trimming took off 1 base at V and 0 bases at J, with 13 bases between the two ends. Germline lookup yields CDR1 LNHDA and CDR2 SQIVND (reference sequence). This CDR3 region has 18 residues. The CDR3 nucleotides read TGTGCCAGTAGTATAGTAGACGGGAGAGGCTCTGGGGCCAACGTCCTGACTTTC. This translates into CASSIVDGRGSGANVLTF. The full variable domain, rest sourced from reference TRBV19 and TRBJ2-6, is DGGITQSPKYLFRKEGQNVTLSCEQNLNHDAMYWYRQDPGQGLRLIYYSQIVNDFQKGDIAEGYSVSREKKESFPLTVTSAQKNPTAFYLCASSIVDGRGSGANVLTFGAGSRLTVL.